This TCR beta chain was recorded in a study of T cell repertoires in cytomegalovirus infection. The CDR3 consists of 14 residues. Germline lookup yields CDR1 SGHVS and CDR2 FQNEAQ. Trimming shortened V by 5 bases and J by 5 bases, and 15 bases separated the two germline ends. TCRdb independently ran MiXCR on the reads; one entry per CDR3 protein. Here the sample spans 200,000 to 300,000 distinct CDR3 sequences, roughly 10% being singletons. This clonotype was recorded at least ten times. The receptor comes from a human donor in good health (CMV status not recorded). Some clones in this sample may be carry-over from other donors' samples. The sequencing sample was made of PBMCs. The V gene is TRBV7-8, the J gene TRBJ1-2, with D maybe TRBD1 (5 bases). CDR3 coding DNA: TGTGCCAGCAGCCATCGGGACGGCCGATATGGCTACACCTTC. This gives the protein CASSHRDGRYGYTF.